This T cell receptor (beta chain) comes out of a study of blood T cell repertoires in COVID-19. Overall study context: Acute and convalescent COVID-19 specimens originated in the United States, Italy and Spain. T cells, B-cell-depleted T cells, or PBMCs supplied cDNA or gDNA.

Original processing notes: Amplification with reference gene primers provided the estimates of nucleated cell counts. Here immunoSEQ multiplex PCR was the method, and the copy in TCRdb shows in-frame clones only, minus some. V, J and clone size are those of that table, while D and trimming were read from the DNA. Found here are roughly 70,000 clones, about 82% of them singletons; the top ten hold roughly a tenth. Germline assignment: CDR1 MNHEY and CDR2 SVGEGT. This CDR3 region has 14 residues. V was clipped by 0 bases and J by 2 bases, with 6 bases between them. The clonotype originates from a human donor in a cohort sampled during active COVID-19. V gene TRBV6-2 or TRBV6-3 combines with J gene TRBJ2-3; D possibly corresponds to TRBD2 (5 bases). Material for sequencing was peripheral blood. The CDR3 spells CASSYSRDTDTQYF. The CDR3 DNA follows: TGTGCCAGCAGTTACTCCCGGGACACAGATACGCAGTATTTT.